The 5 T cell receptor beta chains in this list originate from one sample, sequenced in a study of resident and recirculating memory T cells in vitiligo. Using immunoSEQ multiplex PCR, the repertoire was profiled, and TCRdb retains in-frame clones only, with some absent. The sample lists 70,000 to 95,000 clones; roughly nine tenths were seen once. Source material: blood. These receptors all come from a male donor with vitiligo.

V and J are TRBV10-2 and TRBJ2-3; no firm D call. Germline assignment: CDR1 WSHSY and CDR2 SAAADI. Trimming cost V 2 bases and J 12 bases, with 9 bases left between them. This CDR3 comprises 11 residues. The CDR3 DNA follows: TGCGCCAGCAGTGAGATTTGGGCACAGTATTTT. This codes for CASSEIWAQYF.

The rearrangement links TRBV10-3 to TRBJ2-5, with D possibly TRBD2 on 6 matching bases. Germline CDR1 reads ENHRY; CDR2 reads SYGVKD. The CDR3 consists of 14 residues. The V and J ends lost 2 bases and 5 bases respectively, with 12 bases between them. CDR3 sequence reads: CAISEKEGAETQYF. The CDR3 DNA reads TGTGCCATCAGTGAGAAGGAGGGAGCGGAGACCCAGTACTTC.

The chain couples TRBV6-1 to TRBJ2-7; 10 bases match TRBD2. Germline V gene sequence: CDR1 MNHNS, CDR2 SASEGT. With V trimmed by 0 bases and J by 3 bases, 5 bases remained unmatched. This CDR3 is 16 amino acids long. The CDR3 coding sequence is TGTGCCAGCAGTGAAGCGGCCGGGACTAGCGACTACGAGCAGTACTTC. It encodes CASSEAAGTSDYEQYF.

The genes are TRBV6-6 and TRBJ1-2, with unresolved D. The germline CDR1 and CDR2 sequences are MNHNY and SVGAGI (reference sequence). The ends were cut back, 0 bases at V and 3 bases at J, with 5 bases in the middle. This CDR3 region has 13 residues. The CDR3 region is CASSYSIDYGYTF. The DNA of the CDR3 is TGTGCCAGCAGTTACTCGATAGACTATGGCTACACCTTC.

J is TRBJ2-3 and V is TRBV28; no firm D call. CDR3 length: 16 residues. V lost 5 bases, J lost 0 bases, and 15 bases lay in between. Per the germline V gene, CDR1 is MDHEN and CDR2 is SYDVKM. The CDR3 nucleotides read TGTGCCAGCAGTGGCTCAGCGCTCTATAGCACAGATACGCAGTATTTT. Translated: CASSGSALYSTDTQYF.